This TCR beta chain was identified in a study of shared clonotypes between healthy human individuals (dated by TCRdb to 2018 to 2021). Broadly, across the study: The cohort comprised a couple of women and a few men aged 18 to 49 years. The study deeply sequenced blood TCR repertoires of 5 or 6 healthy adults to estimate repertoire size and the extent of clonotype sharing between individuals. Each donor's leukapheresis produced roughly between roughly 0.85 and 9.5 billion PBMCs. Per donor, three plates each were used for CD4 naive and CD4 memory, two for CD8 naive, and one for CD8 memory. Libraries were prepared and TCR repertoires were sequenced by different laboratories using diverse techniques, in order to increase sequencing depth and limit assay-specific biases. Paper-wide results and their limitations: Sampling was restricted to blood, and TCR repertoires in tissue are likely to differ from TCR repertoires in blood. Pairwise subsampling led to the expectation that sequencing depth would affect the degree of clonotype sharing among donors. Compared with non-shared clonotypes, clonotypes shared by all four sorted-subset donors had higher generation probabilities. Estimated clonotype richness was generally larger for naive than for memory subsets. Even with the large sequencing depth, rarefaction of the sorted-subset datasets indicated that sequencing was incomplete. The small number of donors limited the genetic and exposure-history diversity represented. About 5% of naive CD4, around 3.5% of naive CD8, approximately 2% of memory CD4, and over 0.35% of memory CD8 clonotypes were shared across four donors.

The junction shows trimming of 5 bases on V and 2 bases on J, and the gene matches do not reach 8 bases of it. The cysteine opens and the phenylalanine closes a CDR3 of 15 amino acids. The read is trimmed to its CDR3 DNA, 45 bases read in frame from base 1. CDR1 MNHEY and CDR2 SMNVEV are derived from the germline V gene (reference sequence). CD8 naive samples were CD45RO-negative cells positively selected for CCR7, giving a CD45RA+CCR7+ population that excluded TemRA cells. Donors were healthy HIV-negative adults with no recently reported acute infections or vaccinations. Every donor was a Caucasian adult living in Nashville, Tennessee, USA. Blood was obtained by leukapheresis, after which PBMCs were separated by Ficoll-Histopaque density gradient centrifugation and cryopreserved in liquid nitrogen vapor phase. Analytical flow cytometry was used to check the purity and quantity of each magnetically sorted T cell population. Genomic DNA was isolated from every sorted fraction and measured by UV absorbance on a Nanodrop 2000c.

TCR CDR3 regions were amplified from genomic DNA by multiplex PCR using the deep immunoSEQ assay. Extracted genomic DNA from each cell subset was spread evenly across all wells of several immunoSEQ 96-well plates, with each plate serving as a replicate. For sorted subsets, each replicate PCR was loaded with 200 ng genomic DNA, equivalent to 25,000 to 35,000 T cell genomes. The purified libraries were quantified using a Qubit 3.0 fluorometer, sized with a Bioanalyzer 2100, and then quantified again using the KAPA Library Quantification kit. Every immunoSEQ 96-well plate was sequenced on a separate single-read 150-cycle Illumina NextSeq 550 flow cell. The study's processing was this. Because only junctional sequences without quality scores were contained in the immunoSEQ output, filtering matching that applied to full-length reads could not be performed. Sequences were annotated with PyIR, a Python wrapper for IgBLAST v1.9, and V/J genes and CDR3 were assigned using IMGT germline references. Reads with weak V/J assignments (E-value above 1e-6), missing CDR3, stop codons, out-of-frame junctions, or ambiguous translated residues were removed. V3J clonotypes were defined by identical inferred V gene, J gene, and CDR3 amino acid sequence. Percentage overlap between repertoires was calculated by dividing the number of shared unique clonotypes by the size of the smaller repertoire. Repertoire richness was assessed with RTK rarefaction, the Chao1 estimator, and Recon v2.1 estimates of unobserved clonotypes. OLGA was used to compute generation probabilities for all TCRbeta clonotypes that the gDNA method yielded from a few donors. This is the immuneACCESS table as TCRdb keeps it, with only in-frame sequences that have V and J called. A part of the clones is gone; compared with another copy, unresolved V genes explain less than half, and the rest is unexplained. That table supplies the V and J calls and clone size; D and trimming were determined from the DNA. A total of roughly 2,000,000 clones appear in this sample, 93% of them only once. The biggest ten clones account for under 2% of the sample.

With regard to this clone: This receptor's antigen is unknown. Base qualities were left out, and no much larger clone turns up one base away.

This receptor was identified in a man between 18 and 35 years old in good health. Some clones in this sample may be carry-over from other donors' samples. The V and J segments used are TRBV27 and TRBJ2-7, with 8 bases matching TRBD2. Sequenced sample: naive CD8+ T cells from PBMCs. This sample's cell subset or site label indicates: CD45RA+CCR7+. The CDR3 reads as follows: CASSPPGGAAYEQYF. The nucleotide sequence reads as follows: TGTGCCAGCAGTCCTCCCGGGGGGGCCGCCTACGAGCAGTACTTC.